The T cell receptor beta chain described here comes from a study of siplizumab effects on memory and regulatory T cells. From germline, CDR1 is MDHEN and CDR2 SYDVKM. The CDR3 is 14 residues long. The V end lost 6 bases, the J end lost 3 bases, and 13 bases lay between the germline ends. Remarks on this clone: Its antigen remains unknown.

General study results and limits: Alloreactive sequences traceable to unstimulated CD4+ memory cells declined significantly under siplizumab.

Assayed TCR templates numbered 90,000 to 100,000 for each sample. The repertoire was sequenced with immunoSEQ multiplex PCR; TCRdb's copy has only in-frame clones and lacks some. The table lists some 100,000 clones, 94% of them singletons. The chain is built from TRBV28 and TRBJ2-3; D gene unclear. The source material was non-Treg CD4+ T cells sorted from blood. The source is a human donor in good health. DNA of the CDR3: TGTGCCAGCAGCCGAACGTCTGGGACAGATACGCAGTATTTT. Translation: CASSRTSGTDTQYF.